This T cell receptor (beta chain) emerged from a study of spatial heterogeneity in lung cancer. This sample's time point: blood at routine non-recurrence follow-up after resection. TCRs were sequenced from unsorted whole RNA of tumor, nontumor lung or PBMC. TCRdb redid the calling of the 5' RACE reads with MiXCR, one entry per CDR3 protein. The data contain about 120,000 distinct CDR3 sequences, 12% of them seen just once; the ten biggest clones take up roughly 15%. Looked up from germline, CDR1 is SGHRS and CDR2 is YFSETQ. V lost 4 bases and J 8 bases, leaving 15 bases between the germline ends. This CDR3 contains 14 residues.

The source of this sequence is a male donor with early-stage non-small cell lung cancer. Sequenced material: PBMCs, taken at follow-up. The chain couples TRBV5-1 to TRBJ1-4, with D uncertain. The CDR3 reads CASSTDPHVEKLFF. In nucleotides, the CDR3 is TGCGCCAGCAGCACGGACCCACACGTCGAAAAACTGTTTTTT.